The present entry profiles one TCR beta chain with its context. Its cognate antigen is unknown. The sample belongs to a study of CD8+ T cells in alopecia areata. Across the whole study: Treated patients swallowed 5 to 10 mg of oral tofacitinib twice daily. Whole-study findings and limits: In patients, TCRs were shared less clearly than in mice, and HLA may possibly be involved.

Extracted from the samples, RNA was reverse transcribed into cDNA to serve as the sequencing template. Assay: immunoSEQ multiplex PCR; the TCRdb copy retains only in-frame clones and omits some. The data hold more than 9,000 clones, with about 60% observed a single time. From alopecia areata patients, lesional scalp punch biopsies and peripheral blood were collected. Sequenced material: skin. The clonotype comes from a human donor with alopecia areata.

CDR3 nucleotide sequence: TGTGCCAGCAGCGACAGATACAATGAGCAGTTCTTC. It yields the protein CASSDRYNEQFF. This chain links TRBV28 with TRBJ2-1, with D tentatively TRBD1 (5 bases). Trimming stripped 6 bases from V and 4 bases from J, with 7 bases between. Germline CDR1 MDHEN, CDR2 SYDVKM. The CDR3 is made up of 12 amino acids.